The clone carrying this T cell receptor beta chain was found a few times. Its antigen remains unknown. The data were obtained in a study of identical twins. MiXCR, applied by TCRdb to the 5' RACE reads, yields one record per CDR3 protein. The sample consists of around 960,000 distinct CDR3 sequences, approximately 13% of them appearing once. Study-level points and caveats: Cross-sectional statistical analysis, not tracking of the same donors, underpinned the conclusions. Memory repertoires lacked the insertion deficit that abundant cord blood beta clonotypes showed.

Between the trimmed V and J ends, which lost 1 base and 7 bases, there was a span of 20 bases. Per germline, CDR1 MGHRA and CDR2 YSYEKL. The CDR3 consists of 17 residues. These data are also associated with another study on yellow fever vaccine responses in identical twins. As that study records: Reportedly, twins showed a vaccine T cell response that looked partly convergent and partly personalized.

The chain joins TRBV4-1 to TRBJ2-1; possible D gene TRBD1, 6 bases. Specimen: PBMCs. This TCR was sampled from a woman aged 18-30 years in good health. This CDR3 reads CASSQVPTGWSENEQFF. CDR3 nucleotides: TGCGCCAGCAGCCAAGTTCCTACAGGGTGGTCCGAGAATGAGCAGTTCTTC.